This TCR beta chain was captured by sequencing in a study of T-cell reconstitution after alpha-beta-depleted transplantation in children. The study's findings and limits: T-cell counts and diversity at one year following transplant were attributed mainly to newly produced T cells.

V lost 3 bases and J 5 bases, leaving 14 bases between the germline ends. Germline V gene lookup returns CDR1 LGHNA and CDR2 YNFKEQ. The CDR3 loop spans 15 amino acids. A library of TCRbeta sequences, prepared with unique molecular identifiers, was generated. One entry per CDR3 protein, called by TCRdb with MiXCR from the PCR reads. This sample has 330,000 or so distinct CDR3 sequences; roughly 7.8% occur once, and the top ten carry 9.1%. Worth noting for this clonotype: Its antigen is unknown.

The TCR sequence derives from a female patient aged 2-10 years who had a stem cell transplant for Fanconi anemia, so the T cells may come from the graft donor. J is TRBJ2-1 and V is TRBV4-2; possible D gene TRBD1, 6 bases. The source was peripheral blood, collected 360 days after TCRalphabeta/CD19-depleted stem cell transplant. The CDR3 DNA reads as TGTGCCAGCAGCCAGGGTCTGGGGGCCAACAATGAGCAGTTCTTC. This sequence encodes CASSQGLGANNEQFF.